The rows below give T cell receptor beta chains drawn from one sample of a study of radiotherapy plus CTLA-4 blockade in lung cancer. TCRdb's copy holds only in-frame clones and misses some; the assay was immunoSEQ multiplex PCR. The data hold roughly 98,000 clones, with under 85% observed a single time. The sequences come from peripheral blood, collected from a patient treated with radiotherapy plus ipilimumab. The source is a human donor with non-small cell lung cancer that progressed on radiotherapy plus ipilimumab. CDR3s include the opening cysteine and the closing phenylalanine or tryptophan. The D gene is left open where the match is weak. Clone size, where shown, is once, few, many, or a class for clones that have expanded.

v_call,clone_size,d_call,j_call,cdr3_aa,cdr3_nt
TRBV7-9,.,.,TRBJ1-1,CASSLASANTEAFF,TGTGCCAGCAGCTTAGCGTCGGCGAACACTGAAGCTTTCTTT
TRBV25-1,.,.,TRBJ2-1,CASSESAPVSNEQFF,TGTGCCAGCAGTGAATCGGCCCCCGTTTCGAATGAGCAGTTCTTC
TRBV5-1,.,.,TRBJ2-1,CASSPEGDLKQFF,TGCGCCAGCAGCCCTGAGGGGGACCTTAAGCAGTTCTTC
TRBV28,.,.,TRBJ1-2,CASSLRQDHYGYTF,TGTGCCAGCAGTTTAAGGCAGGACCACTATGGCTACACCTTC
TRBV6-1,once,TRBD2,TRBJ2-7,CASKAGDPYEQYF,TGTGCCAGCAAGGCGGGGGACCCCTACGAGCAGTACTTC
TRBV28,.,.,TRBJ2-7,CASRMMAGVSYEQYF,TGTGCCAGCAGGATGATGGCAGGGGTTAGCTACGAGCAGTACTTC
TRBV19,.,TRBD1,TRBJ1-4,CASIAQGKGYEKLFF,TGTGCCAGTATCGCACAGGGGAAGGGCTATGAAAAACTGTTTTTT
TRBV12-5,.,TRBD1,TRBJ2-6,CASGLPTGAGANVLTF,TGTGCTAGTGGTTTGCCGACAGGGGCCGGGGCCAACGTCCTGACTTTC
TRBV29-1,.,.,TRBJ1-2,CSVPGRRNYGYTF,TGCAGCGTACCGGGACGGAGAAACTATGGCTACACCTTC
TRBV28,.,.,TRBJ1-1,CASRSDRFGEAFF,TGTGCCAGCAGATCCGACAGGTTCGGTGAAGCTTTCTTT
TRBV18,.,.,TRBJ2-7,CASSPRPSYEQYF,TGTGCCAGCTCACCACGGCCTTCCTACGAGCAGTACTTC
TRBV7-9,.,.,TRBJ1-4,CASSLAPGGGSSNEKLFF,TGTGCCAGCAGCTTAGCGCCCGGGGGAGGCTCCTCTAATGAAAAACTGTTTTTT
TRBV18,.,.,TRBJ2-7,CASSPRGYNYEQYF,TGTGCCAGCTCACCTCGAGGCTACAACTACGAGCAGTACTTC
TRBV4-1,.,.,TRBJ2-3,CASSPGPWADTQYF,TGCGCCAGCAGCCCCGGGCCTTGGGCAGATACGCAGTATTTT
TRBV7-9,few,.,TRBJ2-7,CASSKGTGQYF,TGTGCCAGCAGCAAAGGAACAGGACAGTACTTC
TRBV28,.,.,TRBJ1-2,CASRAPVSEIYGYTF,TGTGCCAGCAGAGCGCCCGTGTCGGAAATCTATGGCTACACCTTC
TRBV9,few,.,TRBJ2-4,CASSVGSSQNIQYF,TGTGCCAGCAGCGTAGGCAGTAGCCAAAACATTCAGTACTTC
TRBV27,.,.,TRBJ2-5,CASALKGTAETQYF,TGTGCCAGCGCCCTGAAGGGGACGGCGGAGACCCAGTACTTC
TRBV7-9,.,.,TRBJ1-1,CASSPSPLAFF,TGTGCCAGCAGCCCCTCGCCCCTGGCTTTCTTT
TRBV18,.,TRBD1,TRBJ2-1,CASSPRDRVPNEQFF,TGTGCCAGCTCACCACGGGACAGGGTTCCCAATGAGCAGTTCTTC
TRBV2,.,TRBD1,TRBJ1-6,CASSVGAGTGVSPLHF,TGTGCCAGCAGTGTGGGCGCCGGGACAGGAGTTTCACCCCTCCACTTT
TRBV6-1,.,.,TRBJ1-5,CASSLSRFNQPQHF,TGTGCCAGCTCCCTTTCGCGGTTCAATCAGCCCCAGCATTTT
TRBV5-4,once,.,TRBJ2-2,CATPRGAGDTGELFF,TGTGCCACCCCGAGGGGCGCTGGGGACACCGGGGAGCTGTTTTTT
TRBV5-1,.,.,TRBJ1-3,CASSLGTGTGNTIYF,TGCGCCAGCAGCCTGGGAACAGGGACTGGAAACACCATATATTTT
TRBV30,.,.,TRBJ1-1,CAWRAGTNTEAFF,TGTGCCTGGAGGGCGGGAACGAACACTGAAGCTTTCTTT
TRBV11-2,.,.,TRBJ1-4,CASSFTGYEKLFF,TGTGCCAGCAGCTTCACCGGCTATGAAAAACTGTTTTTT
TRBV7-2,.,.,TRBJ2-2,CASSLGGPLNTGELFF,TGTGCCAGCAGCTTAGGAGGGCCTCTGAACACCGGGGAGCTGTTTTTT
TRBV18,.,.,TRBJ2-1,CASSPQLANEQFF,TGTGCCAGCTCACCACAACTAGCCAATGAGCAGTTCTTC
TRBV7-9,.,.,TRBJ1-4,CASSLTGLREKLFF,TGTGCCAGCAGCTTGACTGGGCTGCGTGAAAAACTGTTTTTT
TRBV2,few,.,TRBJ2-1,CASSRDRAYNEQFF,TGTGCCAGCAGCCGGGACCGAGCCTACAATGAGCAGTTCTTC
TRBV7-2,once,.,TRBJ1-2,CASSLEYGIGYTF,TGTGCCAGCAGCTTAGAGTATGGGATTGGCTACACCTTC
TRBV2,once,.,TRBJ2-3,CASRAGSHTDTQYF,TGTGCCAGCAGGGCAGGCTCACACACAGATACGCAGTATTTT
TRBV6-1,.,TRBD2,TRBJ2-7,CASRERGYEQYF,TGTGCCAGCAGGGAGCGGGGCTACGAGCAGTACTTC
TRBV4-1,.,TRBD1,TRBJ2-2,CASSPGQPPSSLLFF,TGCGCCAGCAGCCCGGGACAGCCTCCTTCGTCATTGCTGTTTTTT
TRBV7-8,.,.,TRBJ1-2,CASSLAASYGYTF,TGTGCCAGCAGCTTAGCAGCCAGCTATGGCTACACCTTC
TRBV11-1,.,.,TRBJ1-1,CASSPILGNTEAFF,TGTGCCAGCAGCCCCATCTTGGGGAACACTGAAGCTTTCTTT
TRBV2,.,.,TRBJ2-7,CASSVDGGTYYEQYF,TGTGCCAGCAGTGTCGACGGAGGGACCTACTACGAGCAGTACTTC
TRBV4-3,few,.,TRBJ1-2,CASSQDLWQVVLGYTF,TGCGCCAGCAGCCAAGATCTCTGGCAGGTGGTTCTTGGCTACACCTTC
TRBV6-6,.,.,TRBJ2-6,CASRETGSGANVLTF,TGTGCCAGCAGAGAAACTGGCTCTGGGGCCAACGTCCTGACTTTC
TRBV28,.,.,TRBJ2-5,CASRTGQETQYF,TGTGCCAGCAGGACAGGACAAGAGACCCAGTACTTC
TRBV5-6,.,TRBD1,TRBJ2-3,CASSFEGGAADTQYF,TGTGCCAGCAGCTTTGAAGGGGGCGCGGCAGATACGCAGTATTTT